This T cell receptor beta chain was identified in a study of blood T cell repertoires in COVID-19. Measured with immunoSEQ multiplex PCR; TCRdb has only the in-frame clones, and not every one. The table has under 250,000 clones, around 90% seen once. The germline V and J ends were trimmed by 1 base and 5 bases, with 8 bases remaining between them. This CDR3 comprises 13 residues. Germline V lookup: CDR1 SGHAT, CDR2 FQNNGV. This chain links TRBV11-2 with TRBJ1-1, with D possibly being TRBD1 (5 bases). The sequenced material came from peripheral blood. The TCR was taken from a man aged 25-45 years with COVID-19, enrolled during active disease. This chain's CDR3 is CASSLGRTTEAFF. The CDR3 nucleotides are TGTGCCAGCAGCTTAGGGCGGACAACTGAAGCTTTCTTT.